These T cell receptor beta chains were read from a single sample in a study of OX40 agonist ivuxolimab in advanced cancers. The assay was immunoSEQ multiplex PCR, and TCRdb's table has in-frame clones only and misses some. This table holds 45,000 to 70,000 clones, about 88% found once. The source material was CD4+ or CD8+ T cells sorted from blood, sampled in a trial of the OX40 agonist ivuxolimab. These receptors originate from an adult with an advanced solid tumor such as melanoma, head and neck, liver or kidney cancer. Each CDR3 is given with its conserved first and last residue. Fields, in order: CDR3 length, V gene, clone size, D gene, J gene, CDR3 DNA, CDR3 protein. A D gene is named only where the DNA matches it firmly. Clone size appears in some rows only: once, few, many, or a class for an expanded clone.

length: 15
V: TRBV18
size: once
D: -
J: TRBJ1-6
DNA: TGTGCCAGCTCCCCCGAAAGGGGAGGTAATTCACCCCTCCACTTT
CDR3: CASSPERGGNSPLHF

length: 14
V: TRBV7-8
size: -
D: -
J: TRBJ2-7
DNA: TGTGCCAGCAGCTCCCGGGCCATCAGCACCGAGCAGTACTTC
CDR3: CASSSRAISTEQYF

length: 15
V: TRBV19
size: -
D: -
J: TRBJ1-2
DNA: TGTGCCAGTAGTATATTGGGCAGCGGGAACTATGGCTACACCTTC
CDR3: CASSILGSGNYGYTF

length: 11
V: TRBV28
size: -
D: -
J: TRBJ1-5
DNA: TGTGCCAGCAGTCTAGATCAGCCCCAGCATTTT
CDR3: CASSLDQPQHF

length: 15
V: TRBV7-2
size: -
D: TRBD1
J: TRBJ2-7
DNA: TGTGCCAGCAGCTCAACCGGGACAGGGTTTTACGAGCAGTACTTC
CDR3: CASSSTGTGFYEQYF

length: 12
V: TRBV7-2
size: few
D: -
J: TRBJ2-7
DNA: TGTGCCAGCAGCTTAGAGAGAGGGCGGCAGTACTTC
CDR3: CASSLERGRQYF

length: 16
V: TRBV4-1
size: few
D: -
J: TRBJ1-2
DNA: TGCGCCAGCAGCCAATTAACAGGGCCAGCTAACTATGGCTACACCTTC
CDR3: CASSQLTGPANYGYTF

length: 15
V: TRBV2
size: once
D: TRBD2
J: TRBJ2-7
DNA: TGTGCCAGCAGTGAATATACTAGCGGATACTACGAGCAGTACTTC
CDR3: CASSEYTSGYYEQYF

length: 15
V: TRBV30
size: few
D: -
J: TRBJ1-1
DNA: TGTGCCTGGAGGCGAGGGGCGGAGGTGAACACTGAAGCTTTCTTT
CDR3: CAWRRGAEVNTEAFF

length: 13
V: TRBV6-6
size: -
D: -
J: TRBJ2-4
DNA: TGTGCCAGCAGTTACAACGATGTCAGGAGCGGGTACTTC
CDR3: CASSYNDVRSGYF

length: 18
V: TRBV6-4
size: -
D: TRBD2
J: TRBJ2-1
DNA: TGTGCCAGCAGTGATCTCCCTAGCGGGGGCCTGAAAAACAATGAGCAGTTCTTC
CDR3: CASSDLPSGGLKNNEQFF

length: 14
V: TRBV27
size: -
D: -
J: TRBJ2-2
DNA: TGTGCCAGCAGTTTTGGGGGATCCACCGGGGAGCTGTTTTTT
CDR3: CASSFGGSTGELFF

length: 18
V: TRBV15
size: -
D: -
J: TRBJ1-5
DNA: TGTGCCACCAGCTCAACCCCCGTCAGGGCAGGCGGTAATCAGCCCCAGCATTTT
CDR3: CATSSTPVRAGGNQPQHF

length: 13
V: TRBV29-1
size: once
D: -
J: TRBJ2-5
DNA: TGCAGCGTTGAAGTGATCGTCGGGGAGACCCAGTACTTC
CDR3: CSVEVIVGETQYF

length: 13
V: TRBV10-3
size: -
D: TRBD1
J: TRBJ2-7
DNA: TGTGCCATAGGGACAGGGCGAGGGGACGAGCAGTACTTC
CDR3: CAIGTGRGDEQYF

length: 13
V: TRBV7-9
size: -
D: -
J: TRBJ1-1
DNA: TGTGCCAGCAGCTACCGGGACACTGGTGAAGCTTTCTTT
CDR3: CASSYRDTGEAFF

length: 13
V: TRBV6-5
size: -
D: -
J: TRBJ1-2
DNA: TGTGCCAGCACCACGGCCGCCAACTATGGCTACACCTTC
CDR3: CASTTAANYGYTF

length: 17
V: TRBV5-1
size: -
D: TRBD1
J: TRBJ2-3
DNA: TGCGCCAGCAGCTTGGGGGTTCGACAGGGTTTCGCAGATACGCAGTATTTT
CDR3: CASSLGVRQGFADTQYF